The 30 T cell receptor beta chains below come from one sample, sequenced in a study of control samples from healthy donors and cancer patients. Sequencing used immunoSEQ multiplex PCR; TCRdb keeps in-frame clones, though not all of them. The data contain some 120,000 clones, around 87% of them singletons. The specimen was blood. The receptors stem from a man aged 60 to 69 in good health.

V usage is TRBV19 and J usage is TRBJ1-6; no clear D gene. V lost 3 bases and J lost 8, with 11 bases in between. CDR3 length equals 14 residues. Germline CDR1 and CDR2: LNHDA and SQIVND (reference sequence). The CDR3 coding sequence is TGTGCCAGTAGTATTGGCGGGTCCGATTCACCCCTCCACTTT. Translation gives CASSIGGSDSPLHF.

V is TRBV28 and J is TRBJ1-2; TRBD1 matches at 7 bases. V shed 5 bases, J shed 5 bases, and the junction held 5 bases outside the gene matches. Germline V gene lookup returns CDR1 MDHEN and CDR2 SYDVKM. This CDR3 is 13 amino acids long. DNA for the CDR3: TGTGCCAGCAGTCTGACAGGGCGATATGGCTACACCTTC. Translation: CASSLTGRYGYTF.

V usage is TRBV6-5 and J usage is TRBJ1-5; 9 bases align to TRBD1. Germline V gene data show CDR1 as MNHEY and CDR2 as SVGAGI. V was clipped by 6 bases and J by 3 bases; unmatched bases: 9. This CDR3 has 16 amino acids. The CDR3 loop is CASRYTGTGHNQPQHF. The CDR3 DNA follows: TGTGCCAGCAGATACACCGGGACAGGGCACAATCAGCCCCAGCATTTT.

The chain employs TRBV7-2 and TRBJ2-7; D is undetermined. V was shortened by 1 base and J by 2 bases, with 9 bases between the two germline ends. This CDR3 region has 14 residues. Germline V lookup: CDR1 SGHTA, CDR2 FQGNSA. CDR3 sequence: CASSLGLRPYEQYF. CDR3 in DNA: TGTGCCAGCAGCTTAGGCCTTAGACCCTACGAGCAGTACTTC. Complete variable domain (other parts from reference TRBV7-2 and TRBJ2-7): GAGVSQSPSNKVTEKGKDVELRCDPISGHTALYWYRQSLGQGLEFLIYFQGNSAPDKSGLPSDRFSAERTGGSVSTLTIQRTQQEDSAVYLCASSLGLRPYEQYFGPGTRLTVT.

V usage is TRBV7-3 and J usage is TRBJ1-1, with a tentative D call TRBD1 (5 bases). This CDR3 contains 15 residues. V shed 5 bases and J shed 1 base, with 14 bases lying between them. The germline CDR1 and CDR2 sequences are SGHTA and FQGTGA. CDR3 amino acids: CASSPQPGPNTEAFF. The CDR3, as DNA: TGTGCCAGCAGCCCTCAACCGGGGCCGAACACTGAAGCTTTCTTT.

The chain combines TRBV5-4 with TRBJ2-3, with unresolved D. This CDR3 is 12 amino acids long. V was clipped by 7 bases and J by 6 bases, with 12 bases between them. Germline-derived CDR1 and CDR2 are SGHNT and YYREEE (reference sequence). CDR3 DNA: TGTGCCAGCGCGTCAACGATGGATACGCAGTATTTT. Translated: CASASTMDTQYF.

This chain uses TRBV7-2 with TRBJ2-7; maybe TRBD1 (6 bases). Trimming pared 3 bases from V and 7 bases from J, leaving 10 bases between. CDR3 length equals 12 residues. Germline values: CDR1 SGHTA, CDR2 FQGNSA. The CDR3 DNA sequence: TGTGCCAGCAGCTTCCAGGGGCCGGAGCAGTACTTC. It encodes CASSFQGPEQYF.

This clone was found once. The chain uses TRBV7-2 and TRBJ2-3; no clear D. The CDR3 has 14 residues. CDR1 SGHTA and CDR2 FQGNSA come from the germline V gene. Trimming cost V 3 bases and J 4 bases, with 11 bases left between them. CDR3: CASSLRATADTQYF. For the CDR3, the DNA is TGTGCCAGCAGCTTGAGAGCGACGGCAGATACGCAGTATTTT.

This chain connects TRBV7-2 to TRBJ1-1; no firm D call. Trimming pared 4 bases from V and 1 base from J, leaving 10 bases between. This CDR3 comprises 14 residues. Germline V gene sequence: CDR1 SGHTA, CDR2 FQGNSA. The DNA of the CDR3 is TGTGCCAGCAGCTATGGCCAGCAGAACACTGAAGCTTTCTTT. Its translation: CASSYGQQNTEAFF.

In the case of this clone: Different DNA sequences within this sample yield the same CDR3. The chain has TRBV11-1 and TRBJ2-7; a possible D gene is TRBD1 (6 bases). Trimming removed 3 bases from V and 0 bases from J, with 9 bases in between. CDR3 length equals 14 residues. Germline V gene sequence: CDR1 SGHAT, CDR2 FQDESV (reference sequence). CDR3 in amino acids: CASSFGGDSYEQYF. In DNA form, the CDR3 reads TGTGCCAGCAGCTTTGGGGGCGACTCCTACGAGCAGTACTTC.

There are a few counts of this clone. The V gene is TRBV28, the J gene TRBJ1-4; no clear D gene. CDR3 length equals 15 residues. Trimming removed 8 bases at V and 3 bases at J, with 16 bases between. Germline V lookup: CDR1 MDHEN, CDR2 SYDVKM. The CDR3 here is CASQNTDRPNEKLFF. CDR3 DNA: TGTGCCAGCCAAAACACGGACCGGCCTAATGAAAAACTGTTTTTT.

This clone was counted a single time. CDR3 residues: CSVFGAGGYEQYF. CDR3 coding DNA: TGCAGCGTTTTCGGGGCAGGAGGATACGAGCAGTACTTC. V is TRBV29-1 and J is TRBJ2-7, with D perhaps assigned TRBD1 or TRBD2 (5 bases each). Germline CDR1 and CDR2: SQVTM and ANQGSEA. V was cut by 5 bases and J by 4 bases, with 15 bases left in between. This CDR3 is 13 amino acids long.

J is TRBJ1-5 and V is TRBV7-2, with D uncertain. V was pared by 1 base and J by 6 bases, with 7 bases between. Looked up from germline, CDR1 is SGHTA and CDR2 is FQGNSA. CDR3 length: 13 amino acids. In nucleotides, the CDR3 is TGTGCCAGCAGCTTAGAGATGAGTCAGCCCCAGCATTTT. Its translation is CASSLEMSQPQHF. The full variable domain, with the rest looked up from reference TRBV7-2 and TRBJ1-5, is GAGVSQSPSNKVTEKGKDVELRCDPISGHTALYWYRQSLGQGLEFLIYFQGNSAPDKSGLPSDRFSAERTGGSVSTLTIQRTQQEDSAVYLCASSLEMSQPQHFGDGTRLSIL.

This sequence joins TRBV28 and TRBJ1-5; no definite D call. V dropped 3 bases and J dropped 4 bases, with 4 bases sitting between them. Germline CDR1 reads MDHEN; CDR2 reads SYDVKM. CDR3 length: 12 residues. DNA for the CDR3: TGTGCCAGCAGTTTGTGGAATCAGCCCCAGCATTTT. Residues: CASSLWNQPQHF.

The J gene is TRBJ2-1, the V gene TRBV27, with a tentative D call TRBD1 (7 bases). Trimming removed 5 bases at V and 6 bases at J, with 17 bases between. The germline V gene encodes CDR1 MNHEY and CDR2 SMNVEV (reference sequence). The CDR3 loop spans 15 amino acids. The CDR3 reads CASSQGDSPSNEQFF. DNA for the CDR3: TGTGCCAGCAGTCAGGGGGACTCGCCCTCCAATGAGCAGTTCTTC.

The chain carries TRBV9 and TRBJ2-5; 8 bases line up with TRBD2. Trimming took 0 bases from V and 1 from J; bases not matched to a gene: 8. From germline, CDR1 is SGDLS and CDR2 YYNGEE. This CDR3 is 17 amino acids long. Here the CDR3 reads CASSVAWAGGSQETQYF. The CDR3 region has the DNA TGTGCCAGCAGCGTAGCTTGGGCGGGGGGTAGCCAAGAGACCCAGTACTTC.

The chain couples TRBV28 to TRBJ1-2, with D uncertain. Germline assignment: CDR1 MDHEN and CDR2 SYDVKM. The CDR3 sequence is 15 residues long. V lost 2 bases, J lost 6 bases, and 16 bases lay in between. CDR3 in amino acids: CASSLPHLWRDGYTF. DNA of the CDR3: TGTGCCAGCAGTTTACCCCACCTATGGAGGGATGGCTACACCTTC.

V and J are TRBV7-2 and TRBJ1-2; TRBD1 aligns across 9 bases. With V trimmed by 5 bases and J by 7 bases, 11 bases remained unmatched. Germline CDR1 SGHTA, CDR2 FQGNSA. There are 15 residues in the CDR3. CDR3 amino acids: CASSKFGTGRGGYTF. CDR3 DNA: TGTGCCAGCAGCAAGTTCGGGACAGGGAGGGGTGGCTACACCTTC.

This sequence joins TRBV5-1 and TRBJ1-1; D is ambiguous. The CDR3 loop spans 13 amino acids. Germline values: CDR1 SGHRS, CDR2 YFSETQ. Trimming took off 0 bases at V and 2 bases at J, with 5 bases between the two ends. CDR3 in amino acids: CASSLAANTEAFF. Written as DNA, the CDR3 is TGCGCCAGCAGCTTGGCAGCTAACACTGAAGCTTTCTTT.

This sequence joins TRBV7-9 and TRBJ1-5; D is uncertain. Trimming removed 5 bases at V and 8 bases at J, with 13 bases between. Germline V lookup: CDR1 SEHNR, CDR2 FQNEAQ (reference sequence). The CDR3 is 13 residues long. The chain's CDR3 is CASSRDGVKPQHF. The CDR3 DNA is TGTGCCAGCAGCCGCGACGGGGTTAAGCCCCAGCATTTT.

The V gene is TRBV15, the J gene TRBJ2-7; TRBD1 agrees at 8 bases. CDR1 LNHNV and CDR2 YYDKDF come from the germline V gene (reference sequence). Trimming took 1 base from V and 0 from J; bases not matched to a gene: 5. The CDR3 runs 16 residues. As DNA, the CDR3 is TGTGCCACCAGCAGAGTCGGACAGGGATCCTCCTACGAGCAGTACTTC. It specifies CATSRVGQGSSYEQYF.

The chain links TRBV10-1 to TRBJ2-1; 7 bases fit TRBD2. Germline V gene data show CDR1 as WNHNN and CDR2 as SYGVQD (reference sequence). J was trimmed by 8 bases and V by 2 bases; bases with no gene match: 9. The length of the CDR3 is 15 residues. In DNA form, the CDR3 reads TGCGCCAGCAGTGAGCGGACTAGATTTTTCGATGAGCAGTTCTTC. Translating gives CASSERTRFFDEQFF.

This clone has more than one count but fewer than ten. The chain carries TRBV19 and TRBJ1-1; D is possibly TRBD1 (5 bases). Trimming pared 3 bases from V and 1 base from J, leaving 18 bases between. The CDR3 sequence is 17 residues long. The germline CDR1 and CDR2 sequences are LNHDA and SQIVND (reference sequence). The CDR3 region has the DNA TGTGCCAGTAGTATCCGGACTAGACAGTCCGAGAACACTGAAGCTTTCTTT. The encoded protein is CASSIRTRQSENTEAFF.

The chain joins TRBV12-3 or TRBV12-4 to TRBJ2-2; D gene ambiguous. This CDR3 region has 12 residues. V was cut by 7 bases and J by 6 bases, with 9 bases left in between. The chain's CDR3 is CASIFGPGELFF. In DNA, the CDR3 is TGTGCCAGCATTTTTGGACCCGGGGAGCTGTTTTTT.

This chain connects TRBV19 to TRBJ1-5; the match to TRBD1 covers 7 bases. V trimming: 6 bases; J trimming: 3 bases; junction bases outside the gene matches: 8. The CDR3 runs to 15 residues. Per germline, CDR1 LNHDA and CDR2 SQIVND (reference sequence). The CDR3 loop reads CASSAGTAHNQPQHF. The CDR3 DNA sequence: TGTGCCAGTAGCGCCGGGACAGCGCACAATCAGCCCCAGCATTTT.

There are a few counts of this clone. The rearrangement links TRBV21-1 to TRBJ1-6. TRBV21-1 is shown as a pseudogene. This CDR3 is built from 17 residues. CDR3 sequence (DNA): TGTGCCAGCAGCAAAGGAGAGGGGAGGTCTATGGATTCACCCCTCCACTTT. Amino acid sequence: CASSKGEGRSMDSPLHF.

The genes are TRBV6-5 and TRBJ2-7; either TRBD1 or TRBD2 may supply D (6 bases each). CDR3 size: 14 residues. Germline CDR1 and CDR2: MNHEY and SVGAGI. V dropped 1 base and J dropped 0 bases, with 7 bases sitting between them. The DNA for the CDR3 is TGTGCCAGCAGTTACTGGGGGGCCTCCTACGAGCAGTACTTC. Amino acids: CASSYWGASYEQYF.

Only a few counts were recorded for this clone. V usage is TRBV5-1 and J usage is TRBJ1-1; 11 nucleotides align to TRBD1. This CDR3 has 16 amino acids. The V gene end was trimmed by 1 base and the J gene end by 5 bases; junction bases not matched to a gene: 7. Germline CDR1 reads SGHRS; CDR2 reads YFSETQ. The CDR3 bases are TGCGCCAGCAGCTTGCGGACAGGGGGCGCAGGGACTGAAGCTTTCTTT. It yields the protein CASSLRTGGAGTEAFF.

CDR3 nucleotide sequence: TGTGCCAGCAGCTTTGGGAATTATGGCTACACCTTC. Amino acid sequence: CASSFGNYGYTF. The chain couples TRBV5-6 to TRBJ1-2; D is unclear. V was shortened by 2 bases and J by 5 bases, with 7 bases between the two germline ends. This CDR3 has 12 amino acids. Germline-derived CDR1 and CDR2 are SGHDT and YYEEEE.

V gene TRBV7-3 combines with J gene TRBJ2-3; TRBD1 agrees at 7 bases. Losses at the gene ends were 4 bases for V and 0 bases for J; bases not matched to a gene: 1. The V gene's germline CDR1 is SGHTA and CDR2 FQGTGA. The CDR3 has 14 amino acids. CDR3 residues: CASSSGQSTDTQYF. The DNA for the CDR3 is TGTGCCAGCAGCTCGGGACAGAGCACAGATACGCAGTATTTT. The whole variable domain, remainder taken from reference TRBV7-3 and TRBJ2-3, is GAGVSQTPSNKVTEKGKYVELRCDPISGHTALYWYRQSLGQGPEFLIYFQGTGAADDSGLPNDRFFAVRPEGSVSTLKIQRTERGDSAVYLCASSSGQSTDTQYFGPGTRLTVL.